The entry below gives a single T cell receptor (beta chain) sequence along with its context. Its antigen is not known. The record originates from a study of T-cell memory formation after mild COVID-19. MiXCR, applied by TCRdb to the 5' RACE reads, yields one record per CDR3 protein. The sample carries around 200,000 distinct CDR3 sequences, about a fifth recorded once. Whole-study results and caveats: Second-wave clones that peaked on day 37 lacked confirmed SARS-CoV-2 specificity. Among clones contracting day 15 to 85, CD4/CD8 was balanced, whereas later expanders leaned CD4+. Contracting clones localized mainly to CM and EM when CD4+ and mainly to EMRA when CD8+.

The sequencing sample was made of PBMCs or a T cell subset sorted from them (not recorded which). The origin of this receptor is an adult woman who had mild COVID-19 (a few samples of this study predate the infection). Cell type and time point are not known.

CDR3 DNA sequence: TGCAGCGTGGGGGGGGGGAACACTGAAGCTTTCTTT. Its protein is CSVGGGNTEAFF. The chain uses TRBV29-1 and TRBJ1-1, with D possibly being TRBD1 (5 bases). V lost 6 bases, J lost 1 base, and 9 bases lay in between. CDR1 and CDR2 from the germline V gene are SQVTM and ANQGSEA. There are 12 residues in the CDR3.